This T cell receptor (beta chain) is drawn from a study of cytomegalovirus exposure and HLA in healthy donors. Of note for this clone: The antigen is unknown.

General study results and limits: Later on, analysis showed that most CMV-associated TCR beta chains appeared to be HLA-restricted. About 87% or about 30% of the time was how often most TCR beta V segments were productive, according to an earlier analysis.

PCR employed 60 Vbeta and 13 Jbeta primers. Here immunoSEQ multiplex PCR was the method, and the copy in TCRdb shows in-frame clones only, minus some. The sample has more than 100,000 clones, approximately 80% seen once; the top ten hold around 1.5%. The V gene lost 3 bases and the J gene lost 0 bases, with 6 bases spanning the gap. The V gene's germline CDR1 is SNHLY and CDR2 FYNNEI. The CDR3 covers 13 residues. Sequencing input: PBMCs. The origin of this receptor is a woman between 18 and 29 years old in good health and CMV-seronegative. The V call is TRBV2, the J call TRBJ2-7, with D possibly matching TRBD1 (5 bases). The CDR3: CASSEGPSYEQYF. For the CDR3, the DNA is TGTGCCAGCAGTGAGGGGCCCTCCTACGAGCAGTACTTC.